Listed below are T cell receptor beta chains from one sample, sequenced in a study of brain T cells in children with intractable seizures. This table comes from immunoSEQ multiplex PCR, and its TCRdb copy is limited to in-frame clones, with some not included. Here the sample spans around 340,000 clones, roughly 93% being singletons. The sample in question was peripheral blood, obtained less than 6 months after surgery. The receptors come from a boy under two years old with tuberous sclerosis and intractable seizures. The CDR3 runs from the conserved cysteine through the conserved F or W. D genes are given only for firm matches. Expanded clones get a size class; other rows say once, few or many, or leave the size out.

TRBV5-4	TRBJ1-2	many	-	CASSSWREAGYTF	TGTGCCAGCAGCTCGTGGAGGGAGGCTGGCTACACCTTC
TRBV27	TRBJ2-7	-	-	CASRLGDGGLGEQYF	TGTGCCAGCAGGCTCGGGGACGGAGGACTGGGTGAGCAGTACTTC
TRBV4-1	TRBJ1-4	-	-	CASSQVGPSTNEKLFF	TGCGCCAGCAGCCAAGTGGGGCCCTCAACTAATGAAAAACTGTTTTTT
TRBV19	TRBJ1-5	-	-	CASSIGRDQPQHF	TGTGCCAGTAGTATAGGCAGGGATCAGCCCCAGCATTTT
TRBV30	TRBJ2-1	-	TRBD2	CAWSVGSGSHEQFF	TGTGCCTGGAGTGTTGGTAGCGGGAGTCATGAGCAGTTCTTC
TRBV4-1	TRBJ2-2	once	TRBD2	CASSQEAGEDTGELFF	TGCGCCAGCAGCCAGGAAGCGGGAGAGGACACCGGGGAGCTGTTTTTT
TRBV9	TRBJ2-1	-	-	CASSPSLAAFYNEQFF	TGTGCCAGCAGCCCCTCCTTAGCGGCGTTCTACAATGAGCAGTTCTTC
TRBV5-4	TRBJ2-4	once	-	CASSLGGINIQYF	TGTGCCAGCAGCTTGGGCGGAATAAACATTCAGTACTTC
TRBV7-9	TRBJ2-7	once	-	CASSLVGYEQYF	TGTGCCAGCAGCTTAGTAGGGTACGAGCAGTACTTC
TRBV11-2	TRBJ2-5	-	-	CASSLEDPSGETQYF	TGTGCCAGCAGCTTAGAGGACCCTTCGGGAGAGACCCAGTACTTC
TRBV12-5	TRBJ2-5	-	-	CASGLVLGRPQETQYF	TGTGCTAGTGGTTTGGTACTAGGGCGGCCCCAAGAGACCCAGTACTTC
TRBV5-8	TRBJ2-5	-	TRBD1	CASSLGDRGRGETQYF	TGTGCCAGCAGCTTGGGAGACAGGGGGCGCGGTGAGACCCAGTACTTC
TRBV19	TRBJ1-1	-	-	CASSKHSGISNTEAFF	TGTGCCAGTAGTAAACACTCCGGGATATCGAACACTGAAGCTTTCTTT
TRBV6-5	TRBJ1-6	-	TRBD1	CASSYSGTGNSPLHF	TGTGCCAGCAGTTACTCCGGGACAGGGAATTCACCCCTCCACTTT
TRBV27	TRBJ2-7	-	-	CASSLSPGRTYEQYF	TGTGCCAGCAGTTTATCGCCAGGGCGGACCTACGAGCAGTACTTC
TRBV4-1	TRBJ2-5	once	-	CASSQLGGTEQETQYF	TGCGCCAGCAGCCAATTGGGTGGGACGGAACAAGAGACCCAGTACTTC
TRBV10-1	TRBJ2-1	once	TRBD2	CASSDGTSLRNEQFF	TGCGCCAGCAGTGATGGGACTAGCCTTAGAAATGAGCAGTTCTTC
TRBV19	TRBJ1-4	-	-	CARNNEKLFF	TGTGCCCGGAACAATGAAAAACTGTTTTTT
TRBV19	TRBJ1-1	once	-	CASQQGLNTEAFF	TGTGCCAGTCAGCAGGGTTTGAACACTGAAGCTTTCTTT
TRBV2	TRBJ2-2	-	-	CASSAGSDGELFF	TGTGCCAGCAGTGCCGGGTCGGACGGGGAGCTGTTTTTT
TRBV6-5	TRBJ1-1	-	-	CASRAIGGNTEAFF	TGTGCCAGCAGAGCTATAGGGGGGAACACTGAAGCTTTCTTT
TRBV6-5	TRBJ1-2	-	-	CASSYSPHGGGYTF	TGTGCCAGCAGTTATTCCCCCCATGGCGGGGGCTACACCTTC
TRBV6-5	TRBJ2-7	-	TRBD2	CASSPPSGVNEQYF	TGTGCCAGCAGCCCCCCCAGCGGGGTTAACGAGCAGTACTTC
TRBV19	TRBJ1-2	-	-	CASSIKGSAGYTF	TGTGCCAGTAGTATAAAGGGTTCGGCTGGCTACACCTTC
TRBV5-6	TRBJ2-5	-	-	CASSQDRDFQETQYF	TGTGCCAGCAGCCAGGACCGGGACTTCCAAGAGACCCAGTACTTC
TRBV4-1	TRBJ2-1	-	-	CASSQEETEVYNEQFF	TGCGCCAGCAGCCAAGAAGAGACCGAGGTCTACAATGAGCAGTTCTTC
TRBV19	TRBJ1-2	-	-	CASSIVAGDGYTF	TGTGCCAGTAGTATTGTGGCAGGGGATGGCTACACCTTC
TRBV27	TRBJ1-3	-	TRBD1	CASGHRGTGNTIYF	TGTGCCAGCGGGCACAGGGGGACTGGAAACACCATATATTTT
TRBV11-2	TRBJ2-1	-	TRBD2	CASRRLADYNEQFF	TGTGCCAGCAGAAGACTAGCGGACTACAATGAGCAGTTCTTC
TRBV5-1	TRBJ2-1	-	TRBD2	CASSFEAGGPGAEQFF	TGCGCCAGCAGCTTCGAAGCGGGAGGGCCCGGGGCTGAGCAGTTCTTC
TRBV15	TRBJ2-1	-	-	CATSRDVVTRAQETYNEQFF	TGTGCCACCAGCAGAGATGTGGTGACTAGGGCCCAAGAAACCTACAATGAGCAGTTCTTC
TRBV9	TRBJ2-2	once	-	CASSVEGGPGTGELFF	TGTGCCAGCAGCGTAGAGGGGGGGCCAGGCACCGGGGAGCTGTTTTTT
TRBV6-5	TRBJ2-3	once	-	CASRAQGPTDTQYF	TGTGCCAGCAGGGCACAGGGCCCCACAGATACGCAGTATTTT
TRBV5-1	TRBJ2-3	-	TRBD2	CASSFRLAGGKLTDTQYF	TGCGCCAGCAGCTTTAGGCTAGCGGGAGGTAAACTCACAGATACGCAGTATTTT
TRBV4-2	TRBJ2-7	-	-	CASSQEQGGEQYF	TGTGCCAGCAGCCAAGAACAGGGAGGTGAGCAGTACTTC
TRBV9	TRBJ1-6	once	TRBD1	CASSREDRGTVNSPLHF	TGTGCCAGCAGCAGAGAGGACAGGGGTACCGTAAATTCACCCCTCCACTTT
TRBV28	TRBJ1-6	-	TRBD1	CASSLRESGRGDSPLHF	TGTGCCAGCAGTCTCCGAGAATCGGGCAGGGGGGATTCACCCCTCCACTTT
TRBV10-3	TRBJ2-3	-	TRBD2	CAISATGLAVTDTQYF	TGTGCCATCAGTGCGACGGGACTAGCGGTCACAGATACGCAGTATTTT
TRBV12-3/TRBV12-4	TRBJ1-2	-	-	CASRTYHYGYTF	TGTGCCAGCAGGACATATCACTATGGCTACACCTTC
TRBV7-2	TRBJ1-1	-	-	CASSFRASTTEAFF	TGTGCCAGCAGCTTTAGGGCCTCCACCACTGAAGCTTTCTTT
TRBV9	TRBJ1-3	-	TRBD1	CASSVGLGQGPSGNTIYF	TGTGCCAGCAGCGTAGGTTTGGGACAGGGGCCCTCTGGAAACACCATATATTTT
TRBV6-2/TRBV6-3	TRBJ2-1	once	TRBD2	CASSYLAGVMGNEQFF	TGTGCCAGCAGTTACCTAGCGGGAGTCATGGGGAATGAGCAGTTCTTC
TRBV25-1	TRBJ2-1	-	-	CASSDLNEQFF	TGTGCCAGCAGTGACCTCAATGAGCAGTTCTTC
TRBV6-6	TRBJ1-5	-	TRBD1	CARPRQGYNQPQHF	TGTGCCAGGCCCCGACAGGGGTACAATCAGCCCCAGCATTTT
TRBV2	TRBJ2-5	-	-	CASSLTRGTQYF	TGTGCCAGCAGCCTGACCAGGGGGACCCAGTACTTC
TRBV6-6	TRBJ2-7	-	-	CASSYSPYEQYF	TGTGCCAGCAGTTACTCGCCCTACGAGCAGTACTTC
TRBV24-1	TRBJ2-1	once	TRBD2	CATSDLGLAELSEQFF	TGTGCCACCAGTGATCTTGGACTAGCGGAACTATCTGAGCAGTTCTTC
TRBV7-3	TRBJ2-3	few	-	CASSLTGSLTDTQYF	TGTGCCAGCAGCTTAACCGGGAGCTTGACAGATACGCAGTATTTT
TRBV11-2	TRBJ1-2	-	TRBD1	CASKRGQGYGYTF	TGTGCCAGCAAACGGGGACAGGGCTATGGCTACACCTTC
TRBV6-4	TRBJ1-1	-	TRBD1	CASSRTGVDRTEAFF	TGTGCCAGCAGCCGGACAGGGGTTGATAGGACTGAAGCTTTCTTT
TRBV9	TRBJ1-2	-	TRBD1	CASSVGMGQVYGGYTF	TGTGCCAGCAGCGTAGGGATGGGACAGGTGTATGGTGGCTACACCTTC
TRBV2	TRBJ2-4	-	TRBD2	CASNTPRLAGGSRQYF	TGTGCCAGCAACACCCCCCGCCTAGCGGGGGGTTCCCGTCAGTACTTC
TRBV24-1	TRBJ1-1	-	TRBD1	CATSDQGATEAFF	TGTGCCACCAGTGATCAGGGGGCCACTGAAGCTTTCTTT
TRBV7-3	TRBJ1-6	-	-	CASRVGQPSSYNSPLHF	TGTGCCAGCAGGGTCGGGCAGCCGAGCTCCTATAATTCACCCCTCCACTTT
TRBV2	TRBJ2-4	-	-	CASELAKNIQYF	TGTGCCAGCGAACTAGCCAAAAACATTCAGTACTTC